The 6 T cell receptor beta chains given below trace back to one sample, sequenced in a study of regulatory and conventional T cells in RAG deficiency. Clones were read by immunoSEQ multiplex PCR, and TCRdb kept only the in-frame ones, dropping some. The sample has thousands of clones; around 84% are singletons. Separately, the same data were catalogued under a study of regulatory T cells. Turning to that study: Amplification used 52 TRBV primers and 13 TRBJ primers.

The sequencing sample was made of CD8+ T cells sorted from blood. The receptors originated from a human donor in good health.

The V call is TRBV28, the J call TRBJ2-7; D not certain. Trimming took off 6 bases at V and 0 bases at J, with 12 bases between the two ends. CDR3 length equals 14 residues. From germline, CDR1 is MDHEN and CDR2 SYDVKM. CDR3 in amino acids: CASRQIQISYEQYF. CDR3 DNA sequence: TGTGCCAGCAGACAAATCCAAATCTCCTACGAGCAGTACTTC.

CDR3 sequence: CASSSSRLAPYEQYF. The DNA for the CDR3 is TGTGCCAGCAGCTCTTCCAGACTAGCCCCCTACGAGCAGTACTTC. V gene TRBV11-3 combines with J gene TRBJ2-7; TRBD2 agrees at 7 bases. Germline lookup yields CDR1 SGHNT and CDR2 YENEEA. J was trimmed by 2 bases and V by 4 bases; bases with no gene match: 8. The CDR3 extends over 15 amino acids.

V usage is TRBV7-9 and J usage is TRBJ2-1; TRBD2 matches 14 bases. The ends lost 1 base at V and 7 bases at J; junction bases unmatched: 3. Germline V gives CDR1 SEHNR, CDR2 FQNEAQ (reference sequence). The CDR3 has 16 residues. This chain's CDR3 is CASSLVGTSGSNEQFF. CDR3 coding DNA: TGTGCCAGCAGCTTAGTAGGGACTAGCGGGAGTAATGAGCAGTTCTTC.

This chain connects TRBV29-1 to TRBJ2-7; no clear D. CDR1 SQVTM and CDR2 ANQGSEA come from the germline V gene. The V end lost 2 bases, the J end lost 0 bases, and 8 bases lay between the germline ends. CDR3 length: 13 amino acids. The CDR3: CSVELPGSYEQYF. The CDR3 DNA sequence: TGCAGCGTTGAACTCCCAGGCTCCTACGAGCAGTACTTC.

This rearrangement joins TRBV7-9 to TRBJ1-2; D call uncertain. CDR3 length: 13 amino acids. Germline V CDR1 and CDR2: SEHNR, FQNEAQ (reference sequence). V was shortened by 5 bases and J by 2 bases, with 9 bases between the two germline ends. The CDR3 here is CASSRVTNYGYTF. The CDR3 DNA reads as TGTGCCAGCAGCAGGGTTACGAACTATGGCTACACCTTC.

The V and J genes are TRBV19 and TRBJ2-6, with D possibly matching TRBD1 (5 bases). This CDR3 has 14 amino acids. In germline, CDR1 is LNHDA, CDR2 SQIVND (reference sequence). With 5 bases removed from V and 4 bases from J, the gap between germline ends came to 9 bases. Here the CDR3 reads CASSEWGGANVLTF. CDR3 DNA sequence: TGTGCCAGTAGTGAGTGGGGCGGGGCCAACGTCCTGACTTTC.